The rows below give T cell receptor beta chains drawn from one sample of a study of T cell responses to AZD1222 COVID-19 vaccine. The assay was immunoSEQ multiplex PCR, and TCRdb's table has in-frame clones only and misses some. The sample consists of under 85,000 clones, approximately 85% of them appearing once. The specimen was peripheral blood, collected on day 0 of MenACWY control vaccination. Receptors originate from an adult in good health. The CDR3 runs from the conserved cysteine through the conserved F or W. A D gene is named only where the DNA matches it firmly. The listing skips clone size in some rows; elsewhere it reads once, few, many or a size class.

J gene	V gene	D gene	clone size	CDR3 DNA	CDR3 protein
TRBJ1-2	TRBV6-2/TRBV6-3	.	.	TGTGCCAGCAGTTACTCGATTTCTTCGCTGTCTAACTATGGCTACACCTTC	CASSYSISSLSNYGYTF
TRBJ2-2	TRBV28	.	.	TGTGCCAGCAGTTTTCGAACCGGGGAGCTGTTTTTT	CASSFRTGELFF
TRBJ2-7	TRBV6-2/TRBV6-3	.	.	TGTGCCAGCAGTCCCCAGGGGTGGGAGCAGTACTTC	CASSPQGWEQYF
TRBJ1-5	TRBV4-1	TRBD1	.	TGCGCCAGCAGCCAAGAACAGGGGGCTCAGCCCCAGCATTTT	CASSQEQGAQPQHF
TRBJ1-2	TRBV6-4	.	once	TGTGCCAGCAGCGGGCAGGGGAGTAACTATGGCTACACCTTC	CASSGQGSNYGYTF
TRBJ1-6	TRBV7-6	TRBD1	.	TGTGCCAGCAGCTCCGCGGGACAGGGACCCAATTCACCCCTCCACTTT	CASSSAGQGPNSPLHF
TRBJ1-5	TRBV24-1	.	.	TGTGCCACCAGTAAGGTCCAGAGCAATCAGCCCCAGCATTTT	CATSKVQSNQPQHF
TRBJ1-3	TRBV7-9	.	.	TGTGCCAGCAGCCCTGGAGACAGCTCTGGAAACACCATATATTTT	CASSPGDSSGNTIYF
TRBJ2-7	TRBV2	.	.	TGTGCCAGCAGTGTGGGTAGTAACTCGGGGGAGCAGTACTTC	CASSVGSNSGEQYF
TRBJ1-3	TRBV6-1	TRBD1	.	TGTGCCAGCAGTGGCGTTCTGACAGGGGCTGGAAACACCATATATTTT	CASSGVLTGAGNTIYF
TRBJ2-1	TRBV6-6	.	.	TGTGCCAGCAGTCGACCCTACAATGAGCAGTTCTTC	CASSRPYNEQFF
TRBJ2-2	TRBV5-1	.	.	TGCGCCAGCAGCTTGGCGAGTAGGGCCACCGGGGAGCTGTTTTTT	CASSLASRATGELFF
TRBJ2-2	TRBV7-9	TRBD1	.	TGTGCCAGCAGCTTACGCAGGGGGCTTAACACCGGGGAGCTGTTTTTT	CASSLRRGLNTGELFF
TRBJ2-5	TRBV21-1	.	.	TGTGCCAGCAGCAAAAGCACGAGACCCCGTTTGCCCACGGAGACCCAGTACTTC	CASSKSTRPRLPTETQYF
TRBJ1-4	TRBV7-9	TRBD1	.	TGTGCCAGCAGCGTCGGGGACAGGGGAAATGAAAAACTGTTTTTT	CASSVGDRGNEKLFF
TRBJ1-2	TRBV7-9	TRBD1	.	TGTGCCAGCACCTTGGACAGGGGGATTTATGGCTACACCTTC	CASTLDRGIYGYTF
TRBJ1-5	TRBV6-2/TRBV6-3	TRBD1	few	TGTGCCAGCAGCTCGGGACAGCTCTCCCATCAGCCCCAGCATTTT	CASSSGQLSHQPQHF
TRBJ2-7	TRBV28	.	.	TGTGCCCATTCGGGTGGGGTTAACGAGCAGTACTTC	CAHSGGVNEQYF
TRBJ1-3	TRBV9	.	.	TGTGCCAGCAGCGTAGCTACGGGGCCCGTAAGTTCCTCTGGAAACACCATATATTTT	CASSVATGPVSSSGNTIYF
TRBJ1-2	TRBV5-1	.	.	TGCGCCAGCAGCTTGGGCTTCTATGGCTACACCTTC	CASSLGFYGYTF
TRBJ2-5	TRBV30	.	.	TGTGCCTGGAGTTTTTCCCGGACAACGCGAGGGGAGACCCAGTACTTC	CAWSFSRTTRGETQYF
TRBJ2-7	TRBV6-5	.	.	TGTGCCAGCAGTTCGACGCCCTACGAGCAGTACTTC	CASSSTPYEQYF
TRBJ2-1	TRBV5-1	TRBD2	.	TGCGCCAGCAGCTTGGCACGGGGGGCCTACAATGAGCAGTTCTTC	CASSLARGAYNEQFF
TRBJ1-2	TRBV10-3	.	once	TGTGCCATCTCCGGGACACAGGGAGGCTATGGCTACACCTTC	CAISGTQGGYGYTF
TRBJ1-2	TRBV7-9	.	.	TGTGCCAGCAGCCACAGGGTGCTCGGCGGTGGCTACACCTTC	CASSHRVLGGGYTF
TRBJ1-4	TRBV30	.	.	TGTGCCTGGAGTTGGACAGCGGGTGAAAAACTGTTTTTT	CAWSWTAGEKLFF
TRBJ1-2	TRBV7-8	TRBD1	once	TGTGCCAGCAGCTCCCCCAAGACAGGGTTCCTTGGTGGCTACACCTTC	CASSSPKTGFLGGYTF
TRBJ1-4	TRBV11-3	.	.	TGTGCCAGCAGCTCGGGACAAACTAATGAAAAACTGTTTTTT	CASSSGQTNEKLFF
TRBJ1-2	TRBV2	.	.	TGTGCCAGCAGTGAGGGACGCCGGGCGGTGGGCTACACCTTC	CASSEGRRAVGYTF
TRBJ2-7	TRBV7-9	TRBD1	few	TGTGCCAGCAGCTGGAAAACAGGGGCGGAACTCTCCTACGAGCAGTACTTC	CASSWKTGAELSYEQYF
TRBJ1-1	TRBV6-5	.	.	TGTGCCAGCAGCAGGGTCTGGGGCACTGAAGCTTTCTTT	CASSRVWGTEAFF
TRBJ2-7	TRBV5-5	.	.	TGTGCCAGCAGCTTGTGGGGTACACACGAGCAGTACTTC	CASSLWGTHEQYF
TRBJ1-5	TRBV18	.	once	TGTGCCAGCTCACCACGGCCGAACAGTCAGAGCAATCAGCCCCAGCATTTT	CASSPRPNSQSNQPQHF
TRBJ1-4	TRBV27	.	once	TGTGCCAGCAGTTTATCGTCTCCAGGGCGGAGAACTAATGAAAAACTGTTTTTT	CASSLSSPGRRTNEKLFF
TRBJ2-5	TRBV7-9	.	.	TGTGCCAGCAGCCCTATCTTGGACAGCCAAGAGACCCAGTACTTC	CASSPILDSQETQYF
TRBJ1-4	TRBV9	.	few	TGTGCCAGCAGCGTGTCTGGGGGGGCAACTAATGAAAAACTGTTTTTT	CASSVSGGATNEKLFF
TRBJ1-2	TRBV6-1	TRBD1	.	TGTGCCAGCAGTGAAGAGGTAGGGGGCAACTATGGCTACACCTTC	CASSEEVGGNYGYTF
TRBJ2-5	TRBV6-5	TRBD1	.	TGTGCCAGCAGGAGGGGACAGCAAGAGACCCAGTACTTC	CASRRGQQETQYF
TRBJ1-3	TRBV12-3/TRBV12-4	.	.	TGTGCCAGCAGTGCGACTGGAAACACCATATATTTT	CASSATGNTIYF
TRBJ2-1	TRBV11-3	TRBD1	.	TGTGCCAGCAGCTCGGACAGGGGGTACAATGAGCAGTTCTTC	CASSSDRGYNEQFF
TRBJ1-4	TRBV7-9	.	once	TGTGCCAGCAGTCTAGGGGGGTGGGCTAATGAAAAACTGTTTTTT	CASSLGGWANEKLFF
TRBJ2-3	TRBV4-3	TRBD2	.	TGCGCCAGCAGCCAAGGCCTTAGCGGGGTAGATACGCAGTATTTT	CASSQGLSGVDTQYF
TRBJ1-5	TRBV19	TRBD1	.	TGTGCCAGTAGTTCCAGGGGGTTACCCCAGCATTTT	CASSSRGLPQHF
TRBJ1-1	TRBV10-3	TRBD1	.	TGTGCCATCAGTGAGAGGGGGCAGGAGACTGAAGCTTTCTTT	CAISERGQETEAFF
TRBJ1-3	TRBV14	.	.	TGTGCCAGCAGCCAAGTTGCTGGAAACACCATATATTTT	CASSQVAGNTIYF
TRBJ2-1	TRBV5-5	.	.	TGTGCCAGCAGAGCCCATTCCCCAGAAAATGAGCAGTTCTTC	CASRAHSPENEQFF
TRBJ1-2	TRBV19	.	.	TGTGCCAGTAGTATAGAAGGCAGTAACTATGGCTACACCTTC	CASSIEGSNYGYTF
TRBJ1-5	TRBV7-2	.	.	TGTGCCAGCAGCATCCGGGACGGCAATCAGCCCCAGCATTTT	CASSIRDGNQPQHF